The source of this T cell receptor (beta chain) is a study of shared clonotypes between healthy human individuals. CDR3 length equals 14 residues. Deletions cut 5 bases from V and 13 bases from J, with 21 bases between. Germline loops: CDR1 SGHAT, CDR2 FQNNGV. Assay used: immunoSEQ multiplex PCR; TCRdb lists only in-frame clones, some missing. The repertoire includes 2 million to 3 million clones, over 85% of them detected once, and about 0.34% sits in the top ten. This clone was seen only once. The origin of this receptor is a man in his late teens or twenties in good health. Some clones in this sample may be carry-over from other donors' samples. The chain uses TRBV11-2 and TRBJ2-1, with D perhaps given as TRBD1 or TRBD2 (6 bases each). Sample: naive CD4+ T cells from PBMCs. Subset denoted: CD45RA+ positively selected. CDR3 sequence (DNA): TGTGCCAGCAGCCCAAGCGGTGTCGGGGGCACCCAGTTCTTC. Amino acids: CASSPSGVGGTQFF.